The 10 T cell receptor beta chains in this list originate from one sample, sequenced in a study of control samples from healthy donors and cancer patients. The table came from immunoSEQ multiplex PCR; TCRdb's copy has only in-frame clones and leaves some out. The table includes about 160,000 clones, approximately 93% detected once. Sequenced input: blood. These TCRs come from a woman aged 40 to 50 in good health.

CDR3 in amino acids: CASSGQGDTEAFF. As DNA, the CDR3 is TGTGCCAGCTCGGGGCAGGGCGACACTGAAGCTTTCTTT. The rearrangement links TRBV19 to TRBJ1-1; maybe TRBD1 (5 bases). V lost 9 bases, J lost 3 bases, and 14 bases lay in between. The CDR3 spans 13 residues. Per the germline V gene, CDR1 is LNHDA and CDR2 is SQIVND (reference sequence). Using reference TRBV19 and TRBJ1-1 for the parts outside the CDR3, the full variable domain is DGGITQSPKYLFRKEGQNVTLSCEQNLNHDAMYWYRQDPGQGLRLIYYSQIVNDFQKGDIAEGYSVSREKKESFPLTVTSAQKNPTAFYLCASSGQGDTEAFFGQGTRLTVV.

The chain has TRBV28 and TRBJ1-2; D is unclear. This CDR3 has 14 amino acids. Germline values: CDR1 MDHEN, CDR2 SYDVKM. Trimming left V 1 base short and J 0 bases short, with 6 bases between. The CDR3 region is CASSLSVSNYGYTF. CDR3 sequence (DNA): TGTGCCAGCAGTTTATCGGTCTCTAACTATGGCTACACCTTC.

Worth noting for this clone: The junction does not match germline at one end; this may be a read error. The chain has TRBV19 and TRBJ1-6; no firm D call. The CDR3 extends over 13 amino acids. Germline V gives CDR1 LNHDA, CDR2 SQIVND (reference sequence). The CDR3, as DNA: TGTGCCACTAGTGGGAACCCTAATTCACCCCTCCACTTT. It encodes CATSGNPNSPLHF.

This clone was counted a single time. The chain joins TRBV27 to TRBJ1-4; D is undetermined. The germline V gene has CDR1 MNHEY and CDR2 SMNVEV (reference sequence). This CDR3 contains 14 residues. With 2 bases removed from V and 0 bases from J, the gap between germline ends came to 4 bases. CDR3 amino acids: CASSLQATNEKLFF. CDR3 DNA: TGTGCCAGCAGTTTACAGGCAACTAATGAAAAACTGTTTTTT.

V gene TRBV6-6 combines with J gene TRBJ1-1; TRBD1 matches 9 bases. The CDR3 has 14 amino acids. After removal of 5 bases from V and 6 bases from J, the junction contained 7 bases not matched to a gene. CDR1 and CDR2 (germline): MNHNY, SVGAGI (reference sequence). CDR3 sequence: CASSRSRDRAEAFF. As DNA, the CDR3 is TGTGCCAGCAGTCGGTCCCGGGACAGGGCTGAAGCTTTCTTT.

V is TRBV11-2 and J is TRBJ2-2; D is undetermined. V gave up 2 bases and J gave up 0 bases, with 10 bases separating them. Germline V gene lookup returns CDR1 SGHAT and CDR2 FQNNGV. CDR3 size: 16 residues. CDR3 loop: CASSLNRKPNTGELFF. The CDR3 DNA reads as TGTGCCAGCAGCTTAAATCGAAAACCGAACACCGGGGAGCTGTTTTTT.

The chain joins TRBV29-1 to TRBJ2-7, with 9 bases matching TRBD1. Trimming cost V 0 bases and J 7 bases; bases outside gene matches: 10. Germline V gene data show CDR1 as SQVTM and CDR2 as ANQGSEA. The CDR3 covers 15 residues. Here the CDR3 DNA reads TGCAGCGTTGAAGATCAACAGGGGGCGTTTCTTGAGCAGTACTTC. Protein: CSVEDQQGAFLEQYF.

This chain uses TRBV4-3 with TRBJ1-4; no clear D gene. This CDR3 has 18 amino acids. Deletions cut 1 base from V and 0 bases from J, with 15 bases between. Germline V lookup: CDR1 LGHNA, CDR2 YSLEER. The chain's CDR3 is CASSQAPSSVATNEKLFF. The CDR3 nucleotides are TGCGCCAGCAGCCAAGCCCCTTCCTCCGTTGCAACTAATGAAAAACTGTTTTTT.

V and J are TRBV6-2 or TRBV6-3 and TRBJ1-2; D is unresolved. Germline-derived CDR1 and CDR2 are MNHEY and SVGEGT. This CDR3 contains 15 residues. V gave up 4 bases and J gave up 4 bases, with 16 bases separating them. This chain's CDR3 is CASSWNSEASYGYTF. CDR3 coding DNA: TGTGCCAGCAGTTGGAACTCGGAGGCCAGCTATGGCTACACCTTC.

The chain carries TRBV7-9 and TRBJ2-2; D not resolved. V was shortened by 5 bases and J by 5 bases, with 6 bases between the two germline ends. This CDR3 is built from 12 residues. CDR1 SEHNR and CDR2 FQNEAQ come from the germline V gene (reference sequence). This chain's CDR3 is CASSDKTGELFF. In DNA, the CDR3 is TGTGCCAGCAGCGATAAAACCGGGGAGCTGTTTTTT.